This T cell receptor (beta chain) appears in the sequencing data of a study of blood T cells in healthy people across ages. Donors each provided 8 to 10 milliliters of peripheral blood. This clonotype has more than one count but fewer than ten. The antigen is not known. The CDR3 is made up of 15 amino acids. From germline, CDR1 is SGHVS and CDR2 FQNEAQ. V lost 1 base, J lost 3 bases, and 13 bases lay in between. General study results and limits: Estimated diversity across one million T cells was deemed an underestimate. Aged donors had fewer naive CD4+ cells and lower diversity than long-lived donors.

The second PCR ran about 6 to 12 cycles with a sample-barcoded 5' primer and J-beta primers. From the 5' RACE reads, TCRdb called clonotypes with MiXCR, one entry per CDR3 protein. The sample includes approximately 880,000 distinct CDR3 sequences, roughly 43% of them seen just once. The genes are TRBV7-8 and TRBJ2-7; tentatively, D is TRBD1 (6 bases). Sample: blood. This TCR was recovered from a man aged 30 to 45 in good health. The CDR3 region is CASSLGRTAYYEQYF. CDR3 DNA sequence: TGTGCCAGCAGCTTAGGAAGGACAGCCTACTACGAGCAGTACTTC.